The clone carrying this T cell receptor beta chain was recorded a few times. A read error may produce the germline difference seen at one junction end. These data originate in a study of T cells in Graves' hyperthyroidism and ophthalmopathy. The CDR3 has 15 amino acids. Germline V gene data show CDR1 as LGHNT and CDR2 as FRNRAP. RNA transcripts were the template for amplifying TCR beta CDR3 regions. During a first-round RT-PCR of the TCR CDR3, the HTBI primer set was used. MiXCR was run by TCRdb on the multiplex PCR reads, yielding one entry per CDR3 protein. Among 250,000 to 350,000 distinct CDR3 sequences listed, over 20% were seen once.

The sequenced sample was blood. V and J are TRBV12-5 and TRBJ2-1; D remains ambiguous. The source of this sequence is a man aged 30 to 39 with Graves' ophthalmopathy. The CDR3 sequence: CASALTTVAYNEQFF. CDR3 nucleotides: TGTGCTAGTGCTTTGACGACGGTTGCCTACAATGAGCAGTTCTTC.